This T cell receptor beta chain was sequenced during a study of shared clonotypes between healthy human individuals (dated by TCRdb to the early 2020s). About the investigation overall: Three men and two women, aged 18 to 49 years, made up the cohort. Per donor, three plates each were used for CD4 naive and CD4 memory, two for CD8 naive, and one for CD8 memory. The study deeply sequenced blood TCR repertoires of five healthy adults to estimate repertoire size and the extent of clonotype sharing between individuals. Leukapheresis yielded between about 0.85 and 10 billion PBMCs per donor. To increase sequencing depth and limit assay-specific biases, different laboratories used diverse techniques to prepare libraries and sequence TCR repertoires. Overall study results and their limits: Naive subsets generally had larger estimated clonotype richness than memory subsets did. Pairwise subsampling indicated that sequencing depth was expected to affect the degree of clonotype sharing among donors. Rarefaction of sorted-subset datasets indicated incomplete sequencing despite the large sequencing depth. Sampling was limited to blood, and TCR repertoires in tissue likely differ from TCR repertoires in blood. About 5% of naive CD4, 3.5% of naive CD8, around 2.3% of memory CD4, and 0.4% of memory CD8 clonotypes were shared across a few donors. Higher generation probabilities were observed for clonotypes shared by all four sorted-subset donors than for non-shared clonotypes. The genetic and exposure-history diversity represented was limited by the small number of donors.

Healthy HIV-negative adults with no recently reported acute infections or vaccinations were included as donors. All donors were Caucasian adults living in Nashville, Tennessee, USA. The CD8 memory samples were a combination of magnetically selected CD45RO+ cells and CCR7-negative CD45RA+ effector memory (TemRA) cells. After blood collection by leukapheresis, PBMCs were isolated using Ficoll-Histopaque density gradient centrifugation and then cryopreserved in the vapor phase of liquid nitrogen. Analytical flow cytometry was used to check the purity and quantity of every magnetically sorted T cell population. Each sorted fraction had its genomic DNA isolated and then quantified by UV absorbance on a Nanodrop 2000c. The V end loses 3 bases and the J end loses 4 bases, and a stretch of 8 bases separates them. The CDR3 goes from the cysteine to the phenylalanine over 13 residues. The read is trimmed to its CDR3 DNA, 39 bases read in frame from base 1. CDR1 and CDR2 (MGHDK, SYGVNS) derive from the germline V gene.

A remark on this clone: Its antigen remains undetermined. No base-level quality is on record; no much larger clone is a single base apart.

Using the deep immunoSEQ assay, multiplex PCR amplified TCR CDR3 regions from genomic DNA. Extracted genomic DNA from each cell subset was spread evenly across all wells of several immunoSEQ 96-well plates, with each plate serving as a replicate. Each replicate PCR for sorted subsets received roughly 0.2 ug genomic DNA, equal to around 32,000 T cell genomes. Purified libraries were measured with a Qubit 3.0 fluorometer, size-checked on a Bioanalyzer 2100, and measured again with the KAPA Library Quantification kit. A separate single-read 150-cycle Illumina NextSeq 550 flow cell was used to sequence each immunoSEQ 96-well plate. As for how the authors treated the data: Because only junctional sequences without quality scores were contained in the immunoSEQ output, filtering matching that applied to full-length reads could not be performed. To assign V/J genes and CDR3, sequences were annotated against IMGT germline references using PyIR, a Python wrapper for IgBLAST v1.9. Reads were removed for weak V/J assignments (E-value above 1e-6), missing CDR3, stop codons, out-of-frame junctions, or ambiguous translated residues. V3J clonotypes were defined as sequences sharing an identical inferred V gene, J gene, and CDR3 amino acid sequence. Percentage overlap between repertoires was computed as shared unique clonotypes divided by the size of the smaller repertoire. Richness of each repertoire was evaluated using RTK rarefaction, the Chao1 estimator, and Recon v2.1 estimates of unobserved clonotypes. For all TCRbeta clonotypes obtained by the gDNA method from a handful of donors, generation probabilities were computed with OLGA. Entries here come from immuneACCESS through TCRdb and include only in-frame sequences with V and J called. Some clones fail to appear in such tables; in the studies checked, an unresolved V gene covers under half of the shortfall, and the cause of the remainder is unknown. V, J and clone size derive from that table, while D and trimming were established from the DNA sequence. For this sample the table gives about 380,000 clones, of which just over 95% were detected only once. The ten largest clones add up to about 0.32% of the sample.

The sample was memory CD8+ T cells sorted from blood. The intended sense of this specimen's cell subset or site label: CD45RO+ cells pooled with CCR7-negative TemRA cells. The rearranged segments are TRBV25-1 and TRBJ2-3, with the D gene not clear enough to name. The origin of this receptor is a man aged 25 to 40 in good health. The CDR3 region: CASSDGIADTQYF. The sequenced DNA is TGTGCCAGCAGTGATGGTATTGCAGATACGCAGTATTTT.